This TCR beta chain came from a study of graft-versus-host responses after intestinal transplantation. Repertoires were generated with immunoSEQ multiplex PCR, while TCRdb's copy carries only in-frame clones and drops some. This sample has some 110,000 clones, with about 92% found just once. V was clipped by 6 bases and J by 7 bases, with 18 bases between them. The CDR3 contains 14 residues. Germline V gives CDR1 MGHDK, CDR2 SYGVNS. Comments on this clone: The antigen is not known.

The chain is built from TRBV25-1 and TRBJ1-1, with a possible D match to TRBD1 (5 bases). The clonotype originates from a human donor who was the organ donor for an intestinal transplant. Specimen: unstimulated CD8+ T cells sorted from spleen or lymph node cells, collected before transplant. CDR3 in DNA: TGTGCCAGCAGCCAAGGGACTGATTATGGTGAAGCTTTCTTT. Protein sequence: CASSQGTDYGEAFF.